This T cell receptor (beta chain) stems from a study of shared clonotypes between healthy human individuals. Naive CD8 isolation took CD45RO-negative cells positively selected for CCR7 and excluded terminally differentiated effector memory CD45RA+ cells. Repertoires were generated with immunoSEQ multiplex PCR, while TCRdb's copy carries only in-frame clones and drops some. The sample has roughly 1,800,000 clones, over 85% seen once. The sequenced material came from naive CD8+ T cells sorted from blood. The clonotype originates from a man aged 18 to 29 in good health.

The CDR3 bases are TGTGCCAGCAGCTTTATTAACGGTCGCTACGAGCAGTACTTC. It is translated as CASSFINGRYEQYF. This chain uses TRBV7-2 with TRBJ2-7; no reliable D call. The CDR3 sequence is 14 residues long. Trimming removed 3 bases from V and 3 bases from J, with 12 bases in between. Germline CDR1 reads SGHTA; CDR2 reads FQGNSA. Full variable domain (missing parts from reference TRBV7-2 and TRBJ2-7): GAGVSQSPSNKVTEKGKDVELRCDPISGHTALYWYRQSLGQGLEFLIYFQGNSAPDKSGLPSDRFSAERTGGSVSTLTIQRTQQEDSAVYLCASSFINGRYEQYFGPGTRLTVT.